This T cell receptor beta chain was obtained from a study of blood T cells in healthy people across ages (dated by TCRdb to the mid-2010s). Regarding the study in general: Template switching captured roughly one uniquely barcoded TCR beta cDNA molecule per two T cells in model experiments. Using the same blood draw, the study looked at two additional independent replicas of 1 million unique cDNA reads for two donors, one aged 18 to 30 and the other aged 80 or older. The donors were split into four age groups: young (average 16 years), middle-aged (about 40), aged (about 62) and long-lived (under 90). The study measured age-related changes in TCR beta repertoire diversity using deep sequencing normalized with unique cDNA molecular identifiers. Donors of different ages were randomly distributed across sequencing lanes to avoid experimental bias.

In its sample, this clonotype was seen many times. The target of this receptor is not known. Base qualities are missing; no much larger clone stands one base away. To prepare the library, 5' RACE was applied. The listed sequencing device is Illumina HiSeq 2500. A second PCR of about 6 to 11 cycles was performed with a sample-barcoded 5' primer and a J-beta primer mix. A unique molecular identifier was introduced onto each TCR beta cDNA molecule by a template-switch 5' adaptor carrying 12 random nucleotides. At least 2.5 million CDR3-containing paired-end reads were obtained from each sample. First-strand cDNA was synthesized from all RNA with the Mint cDNA synthesis kit, primed by a TRBC-specific oligonucleotide. Following uracil-DNA glycosylase treatment, all cDNA underwent a first 18-cycle PCR with the universal primers M1SS and BC2_uni_R. Per the authors' processing: Normalization of each sample was performed by random selection of 1 million high-quality reads, each carrying a distinct molecular identifier. Reads sharing molecular identifiers were discarded rather than binned into consensus sequences. MiTCR, set to a Q25 quality threshold and the strictest error-elimination algorithm, was used for CDR3 identification, clonotype clustering and error correction. A nonparametric unseen species model with Euler transformation was used to estimate a lower bound on total TCR beta diversity. TCRdb's own reprocessing of the public reads used fastp at Q25 and MiXCR and kept productive beta chains. Every CDR3 protein is listed once, alongside the most common genes and DNA of its rows. The V and J calls reflect TCRdb's pipeline rather than the authors' work. The sample records 850,000 to 950,000 distinct CDR3 sequences, more than 25% of which are singletons. The ten largest clones add up to around 15% of the sample.

Overall results and qualifications from the work: As age increased, observed TCR beta diversity per million T cells dropped in a roughly linear way, and a significant reduction was already evident by age 40. Estimates of total diversity based on one million sequenced T cells were regarded as lower bounds and as underestimates. Bulk unsorted PBMC profiling prevented conclusive comparison of naive and antigen-experienced compartments. The CMV infection status of donors was not known, potentially confounding age-related changes in expanded clonotypes. The percentage of naive T cells measured by flow cytometry correlated strongly with observed TCR beta diversity. Compared with the aged group, the long-lived group had more naive CD4+ T cells, fewer expanded clones and increased TCR diversity, a pattern suggesting age selection.

Systemically healthy Caucasian individuals from Russia, 35 to 50 in total and aged roughly 6 to 95 years, were included as donors. Each donor gave ten milliliters of peripheral blood, collected into EDTA-treated Vacutainer tubes. Ficoll-Paque density-gradient centrifugation was used to isolate PBMCs, with at least 6.5 million per sample. Total RNA, at least 6 micrograms per sample, was extracted from PBMCs with Trizol reagent. For every donor, flow cytometry on a PBMC aliquot measured the percentage of naive CD45RAhigh/CD27high T cells. From cysteine to phenylalanine, the CDR3 is 16 amino acids long. Only the CDR3 portion is preserved as DNA: 48 bases, with reading frame beginning at the first base. Taken from the germline V gene, the CDR1 and CDR2 loops are SGHRS and YFSETQ. Between the V and J ends, shortened by 2 bases and 3 bases respectively, the junction contains 12 bases.

The receptor's source is a woman aged 80 or older in good health. The sequencing sample was made of blood. This receptor chain uses TRBV5-1 and TRBJ2-6, with the D call perhaps TRBD1 or TRBD2, as 5 bases match in each case. The DNA reads as follows: TGCGCCAGCAGCTTCTTTAAGGGGAGTGGGGCCAACGTCCTGACTTTC. It codes for CASSFFKGSGANVLTF.